These 30 T cell receptor beta chains share one sample of origin, sequenced in a study of CD8 T cells in Susac syndrome. An input of roughly 0.5 to 1 ug of RNA was subjected to reverse transcription using random hexamers. TCRdb recomputed calls from the immunoSEQ multiplex PCR reads with MiXCR, one row per CDR3 protein. The table includes 75,000 or so distinct CDR3 sequences, approximately 93% detected once. Input material: CD8+ T cells from PBMCs. The receptors come from a human donor with Susac syndrome.

The chain uses TRBV19 and TRBJ2-1; 8 positions match TRBD2. CDR3 length: 15 residues. Germline-derived CDR1 and CDR2 are LNHDA and SQIVND (reference sequence). V was clipped by 4 bases and J by 14 bases; unmatched bases: 16. CDR3 sequence reads: CASSNSREGGNREFF. DNA of the CDR3: TGTGCCAGTAGTAACTCCCGGGAGGGGGGGAACAGGGAGTTCTTC.

This chain connects TRBV29-1 to TRBJ2-7, with D perhaps assigned TRBD1 or TRBD2 (5 bases each). The germline CDR1 and CDR2 sequences are SQVTM and ANQGSEA. V shed 4 bases and J shed 1 base, with 8 bases lying between them. This CDR3 region has 12 residues. CDR3 region: CSVVGESYEQYF. The DNA of the CDR3 is TGCAGCGTTGTGGGGGAGTCCTACGAGCAGTACTTC.

V usage is TRBV6-2 or TRBV6-3 and J usage is TRBJ2-7, with 8 bases that match TRBD2. This CDR3 comprises 13 residues. J gave up 3 bases and V 6 bases, and 4 bases lay outside the gene matches. The germline V gene encodes CDR1 MNHEY and CDR2 SVGEGT. CDR3 region: CASSRGGIYEQYF. CDR3 nucleotides: TGTGCCAGCAGCCGGGGGGGTATCTACGAGCAGTACTTC.

The chain combines TRBV7-9 with TRBJ2-7; D gene uncertain. The CDR3 loop spans 13 amino acids. CDR1 is SEHNR and CDR2 is FQNEAQ in the germline V gene (reference sequence). V lost 5 bases, J lost 4 bases, and 12 bases lay in between. The CDR3 here is CASSHSSRYEQYF. As DNA, the CDR3 is TGTGCCAGCAGCCACTCAAGCCGTTACGAGCAGTACTTC.

This chain connects TRBV6-4 to TRBJ1-1, with D possibly matching TRBD1 (6 bases). CDR3 length: 14 residues. The V end lost 2 bases, the J end lost 1 base, and 8 bases lay between the germline ends. Looked up from germline, CDR1 is MRHNA and CDR2 is SNTAGT. In DNA, the CDR3 is TGTGCCAGCAGTGACACAGGGACGAACACTGAAGCTTTCTTT. This encodes CASSDTGTNTEAFF.

The genes are TRBV4-3 and TRBJ2-7; D may be TRBD2 (5 bases). In germline, CDR1 is LGHNA, CDR2 YSLEER. Trimming took 0 bases from V and 4 from J, leaving 7 bases between them. The CDR3 consists of 13 residues. The CDR3 sequence is CASSQESGYEQYF. CDR3 bases: TGCGCCAGCAGCCAAGAGTCGGGGTACGAGCAGTACTTC.

This rearrangement joins TRBV4-1 to TRBJ1-4, with 10 positions matching TRBD1. CDR3 length: 17 residues. Germline CDR1 and CDR2: MGHRA and YSYEKL. Losses at the gene ends were 0 bases for V and 6 bases for J; bases not matched to a gene: 7. CDR3 coding DNA: TGCGCCAGCAGCCAAGACCTTGGGACAGGGGCGTATGAAAAACTGTTTTTT. As protein: CASSQDLGTGAYEKLFF.

This chain links TRBV7-6 with TRBJ2-7, with D maybe TRBD1 (5 bases). The germline V gene has CDR1 SGHVS and CDR2 FNYEAQ. This CDR3 comprises 14 residues. The ends were cut back, 1 base at V and 5 bases at J, with 12 bases in the middle. As DNA, the CDR3 is TGTGCCAGCAGCTTAGGTAGGGGTTTGGACGAGCAGTACTTC. Its translation is CASSLGRGLDEQYF.

The genes are TRBV9 and TRBJ2-3; 9 bases agree with TRBD2. The germline CDR1 and CDR2 sequences are SGDLS and YYNGEE. The CDR3 spans 16 residues. Losses at the gene ends were 0 bases for V and 2 bases for J; bases not matched to a gene: 4. CDR3 in DNA: TGTGCCAGCAGCGTAGAGATAGCGGGAGACACAGATACGCAGTATTTT. It codes for CASSVEIAGDTDTQYF.

The chain carries TRBV7-9 and TRBJ2-7; tentatively, D is TRBD1 (5 bases). The V end was cut by 3 bases, the J end by 6 bases, with 9 bases between. The CDR3 totals 12 residues. The V gene's germline CDR1 is SEHNR and CDR2 FQNEAQ (reference sequence). This chain's CDR3 is CASSFPRGEQYF. CDR3 sequence (DNA): TGTGCCAGCAGCTTCCCAAGGGGCGAGCAGTACTTC.

This rearrangement joins TRBV29-1 to TRBJ1-2; possible D gene TRBD1, 5 bases. Germline values: CDR1 SQVTM, CDR2 ANQGSEA. The V gene lost 3 bases and the J gene lost 1 base, with 9 bases spanning the gap. The CDR3 length is 13 residues. CDR3 nucleotides: TGCAGCGTTGACAGGGATCTTAACTATGGCTACACCTTC. This sequence encodes CSVDRDLNYGYTF.

The CDR3 nucleotides are TGTGCCAGCAGCTTCGGGGGCTCTGGGGCCAACGTCCTGACTTTC. Its translation is CASSFGGSGANVLTF. The chain joins TRBV11-2 to TRBJ2-6; perhaps TRBD2 as D (6 bases). This CDR3 comprises 15 residues. Per the germline V gene, CDR1 is SGHAT and CDR2 is FQNNGV. Trimming stripped 3 bases from V and 0 bases from J, with 6 bases between. The whole variable domain, filled in from reference TRBV11-2 and TRBJ2-6, reads EAGVAQSPRYKIIEKRQSVAFWCNPISGHATLYWYQQILGQGPKLLIQFQNNGVVDDSQLPKDRFSAERLKGVDSTLKIQPAKLEDSAVYLCASSFGGSGANVLTFGAGSRLTVL.

The V and J genes are TRBV2 and TRBJ2-2; the D is unclear. Deletions cut 4 bases from V and 7 bases from J, with 13 bases between. Germline V gene data show CDR1 as SNHLY and CDR2 as FYNNEI. This CDR3 is built from 14 residues. The CDR3 nucleotides read TGTGCCAGCAGTGTAAGAGCCGTTCTCGGGGAGCTGTTTTTT. Translation: CASSVRAVLGELFF. The full variable domain, rest sourced from reference TRBV2 and TRBJ2-2, is EPEVTQTPSHQVTQMGQEVILRCVPISNHLYFYWYRQILGQKVEFLVSFYNNEISEKSEIFDDQFSVERPDGSNFTLKIRSTKLEDSAMYFCASSVRAVLGELFFGEGSRLTVL.

The chain couples TRBV7-2 to TRBJ2-3, with D perhaps TRBD1 (6 bases). The length of the CDR3 is 17 residues. Germline V gene lookup returns CDR1 SGHTA and CDR2 FQGNSA. The V and J ends lost 1 base and 3 bases respectively, with 17 bases between them. Here the CDR3 reads CASSLGPGDSPTDTQYF. The CDR3 DNA reads as TGTGCCAGCAGCTTAGGGCCAGGGGATAGTCCAACAGATACGCAGTATTTT.

The V and J genes are TRBV4-2 and TRBJ2-7; tentative D call: TRBD1 (6 bases). This CDR3 has 18 residues. Per the germline V gene, CDR1 is LGHNA and CDR2 is YNFKEQ. V was trimmed by 2 bases and J by 0 bases, leaving 20 bases between them. DNA for the CDR3: TGTGCCAGCAGCCAAAATTTGGGTGGACAGCCAATCTCCTACGAGCAGTACTTC. This encodes CASSQNLGGQPISYEQYF.

The chain uses TRBV4-2 and TRBJ2-5; no clear D gene. Looked up from germline, CDR1 is LGHNA and CDR2 is YNFKEQ. Trimming took 0 bases from V and 5 from J, leaving 10 bases between them. The CDR3 runs to 14 residues. CDR3 coding DNA: TGTGCCAGCAGCCAAGAAGCCCTATCGGAGACCCAGTACTTC. Encoded protein: CASSQEALSETQYF.

This chain joins TRBV7-8 and TRBJ1-6, with D unclear. V dropped 10 bases and J dropped 7 bases, with 8 bases sitting between them. The length of the CDR3 is 11 residues. Per the germline V gene, CDR1 is SGHVS and CDR2 is FQNEAQ. The CDR3 protein is CANKRNSPLHF. The CDR3, as DNA: TGTGCCAACAAGAGGAATTCACCCCTCCACTTT.

J is TRBJ2-5 and V is TRBV18; tentatively, D is TRBD1 (6 bases). Germline V gene data show CDR1 as KGHSH and CDR2 as LQKENI. V dropped 6 bases and J dropped 2 bases, with 31 bases sitting between them. This CDR3 comprises 20 residues. The CDR3 protein is CASSGESLRLLQDRQETQYF. As DNA, the CDR3 is TGTGCCAGCTCCGGTGAATCACTGAGATTGTTACAGGACAGACAAGAGACCCAGTACTTC.

The J gene is TRBJ1-1, the V gene TRBV27; no reliable D call. The germline CDR1 and CDR2 sequences are MNHEY and SMNVEV (reference sequence). This CDR3 spans 15 amino acids. V shed 1 base and J shed 4 bases, with 13 bases lying between them. DNA for the CDR3: TGTGCCAGCAGTTTATGGGGTGGGGATTCCACTGAAGCTTTCTTT. It is translated as CASSLWGGDSTEAFF.

The CDR3 DNA reads as TGCAGCTTAGGCGGGGACTTTATGGCCTCTACTATCTACAATGAGCAGTTCTTC. Translated: CSLGGDFMASTIYNEQFF. The J gene is TRBJ2-1, the V gene TRBV29-1; D is possibly TRBD2 (6 bases). V was clipped by 8 bases and J by 3 bases, with 29 bases between them. This CDR3 comprises 18 residues. CDR1 is SQVTM, CDR2 ANQGSEA, per germline.

This sequence joins TRBV19 and TRBJ2-5, with D unresolved. V lost 3 bases, J lost 4 bases, and 9 bases lay in between. This CDR3 spans 13 amino acids. Germline CDR1 LNHDA, CDR2 SQIVND (reference sequence). CDR3 in DNA: TGTGCCAGTAGTATTCCAACGGGAGAGACCCAGTACTTC. Translated, it gives CASSIPTGETQYF.

This chain joins TRBV25-1 and TRBJ2-6; a weak D match, TRBD2 (5 bases). This CDR3 comprises 15 residues. V was clipped by 0 bases and J by 3 bases, with 6 bases between them. CDR1 MGHDK and CDR2 SYGVNS come from the germline V gene. CDR3: CASSEYRDGANVLTF. CDR3 sequence (DNA): TGTGCCAGCAGTGAATATCGGGATGGGGCCAACGTCCTGACTTTC.

CDR3 protein: CSALWVSGELFF. The CDR3 region has the DNA TGCAGCGCCCTGTGGGTTTCCGGGGAGCTGTTTTTT. V usage is TRBV29-1 and J usage is TRBJ2-2; D unclear. The CDR3 covers 12 residues. The germline gives CDR1 SQVTM, CDR2 ANQGSEA. V gave up 7 bases and J gave up 6 bases, with 12 bases separating them.

V usage is TRBV15 and J usage is TRBJ2-7; a possible D gene is TRBD2 (5 bases). The V and J ends lost 1 base and 4 bases respectively, with 11 bases between them. Germline CDR1 is LNHNV and CDR2 is YYDKDF (reference sequence). This CDR3 has 14 residues. The CDR3 sequence is CATSRARGGYEQYF. CDR3 nucleotide sequence: TGTGCCACCAGCAGAGCCCGAGGCGGGTACGAGCAGTACTTC. The full variable domain, rest sourced from reference TRBV15 and TRBJ2-7, is DAMVIQNPRYQVTQFGKPVTLSCSQTLNHNVMYWYQQKSSQAPKLLFHYYDKDFNNEADTPDNFQSRRPNTSFCFLDIRSPGLGDTAMYLCATSRARGGYEQYFGPGTRLTVT.

V gene TRBV4-2 combines with J gene TRBJ2-5; 9 bases line up with TRBD2. This CDR3 has 18 residues. Germline CDR1 is LGHNA and CDR2 is YNFKEQ. The V gene end was trimmed by 0 bases and the J gene end by 2 bases; junction bases not matched to a gene: 10. CDR3 DNA: TGTGCCAGCAGCCAAGATGGGGTCAGCGGGGGGCTTCAAGAGACCCAGTACTTC. Translated, it gives CASSQDGVSGGLQETQYF.

This chain links TRBV19 with TRBJ2-7; 11 bases align to TRBD2. The CDR3 is 13 amino acids. Losses at the gene ends were 5 bases for V and 3 bases for J; bases not matched to a gene: 0. Germline V gene sequence: CDR1 LNHDA, CDR2 SQIVND (reference sequence). CDR3 sequence (DNA): TGTGCCAGTAGTGGGACTAGCGGCTACGAGCAGTACTTC. Translating it yields CASSGTSGYEQYF.

The gene calls are TRBV12-3 or TRBV12-4 and TRBJ1-3, with 9 bases lining up with TRBD1. The CDR3 totals 14 residues. The V and J ends lost 4 bases and 2 bases, in that order; junction bases with no gene match: 0. CDR3 region: CASSWDRAGNTIYF. The CDR3 DNA reads TGTGCCAGCAGTTGGGACAGGGCTGGAAACACCATATATTTT.

The V and J genes are TRBV15 and TRBJ1-4, with 7 bases lining up with TRBD1. Unmatched junction bases numbered 7, after V lost 1 base and J lost 5 bases. CDR1 and CDR2 from the germline V gene are LNHNV and YYDKDF (reference sequence). The CDR3 contains 16 residues. The CDR3 protein is CATSRGSGQENEKLFF. The CDR3 DNA reads as TGTGCCACCAGCAGAGGATCCGGACAGGAGAATGAAAAACTGTTTTTT.

This chain links TRBV20-1 with TRBJ2-1; D remains unclear. Germline-derived CDR1 and CDR2 are DFQATT and SNEGSKA (reference sequence). The V end was cut by 3 bases, the J end by 10 bases, with 16 bases between. CDR3 length: 13 residues. CDR3 in DNA: TGCAGTGCTAGTATCGTCGCGGAATCAGAGCAGTTCTTC. Translated: CSASIVAESEQFF.

This chain links TRBV20-1 with TRBJ2-1; perhaps D is TRBD1 or TRBD2 (5 bases each). The V and J ends lost 2 bases and 0 bases respectively, with 14 bases between them. CDR1 is DFQATT and CDR2 is SNEGSKA in the germline V gene (reference sequence). The CDR3 totals 16 residues. CDR3 residues: CSARPTPGASYNEQFF. CDR3 sequence (DNA): TGCAGTGCTAGACCTACCCCCGGGGCCTCCTACAATGAGCAGTTCTTC.